These 6 T cell receptor beta chains came from one sample sequenced in a study of cytomegalovirus exposure and HLA in healthy donors. Vbeta (60) and Jbeta (13) primers were used in the PCR. The repertoire was sequenced with immunoSEQ multiplex PCR; TCRdb's copy has only in-frame clones and lacks some. Among approximately 150,000 clones, around 75% were seen once, and the ten largest hold approximately 11%. The sample consisted of PBMCs. The receptors originated from a young man in good health and CMV-seropositive.

This clone appeared a few times. The V gene is TRBV13, the J gene TRBJ2-1, with TRBD2 identical over 10 bases. In germline, CDR1 is PRHDT, CDR2 FYEKMQ (reference sequence). The CDR3 is made up of 16 amino acids. With 5 bases clipped from V and 2 bases from J, the junction kept 6 bases outside the gene matches. CDR3 sequence reads: CASSGLAGGTYNEQFF. In DNA form, the CDR3 reads TGTGCCAGCAGCGGCTTAGCGGGAGGCACCTACAATGAGCAGTTCTTC.

This clone came up a few times. This chain uses TRBV10-1 with TRBJ2-1; maybe TRBD2 (5 bases). The V gene's germline CDR1 is WNHNN and CDR2 SYGVQD (reference sequence). The CDR3 length is 15 residues. Trimming stripped 4 bases from V and 6 bases from J, with 16 bases between. Written as DNA, the CDR3 is TGCGCCAGCAGTGGCCCCCTAGCCCTTTGCAATGAGCAGTTCTTC. This sequence encodes CASSGPLALCNEQFF.

This rearrangement joins TRBV27 to TRBJ1-2, with unresolved D. Per the germline V gene, CDR1 is MNHEY and CDR2 is SMNVEV (reference sequence). Trimming stripped 3 bases from V and 4 bases from J, with 9 bases between. The CDR3 is made up of 13 amino acids. This CDR3 is CASSLRGAYGYTF. CDR3 nucleotides: TGTGCCAGCAGTTTGCGGGGTGCCTATGGCTACACCTTC.

The chain is built from TRBV6-5 and TRBJ1-4; D ambiguous. Trimming shortened V by 6 bases and J by 5 bases, and 4 bases separated the two germline ends. This CDR3 is 11 amino acids long. CDR1 and CDR2 from the germline V gene are MNHEY and SVGAGI. CDR3 coding DNA: TGTGCCAGCAGGTCAAATGAAAAACTGTTTTTT. Its translation: CASRSNEKLFF.

V and J are TRBV5-1 and TRBJ2-7; 10 bases align to TRBD1. Unmatched junction bases numbered 5, after V lost 5 bases and J lost 3 bases. Germline CDR1 is SGHRS and CDR2 is YFSETQ. The CDR3 runs to 14 residues. The CDR3 loop is CASRPGTGDYEQYF. The CDR3 bases are TGCGCCAGCAGGCCCGGGACAGGGGACTACGAGCAGTACTTC.

The chain links TRBV9 to TRBJ2-2, with D unclear. Trimming took 0 bases from V and 5 from J, leaving 2 bases between them. Per the germline V gene, CDR1 is SGDLS and CDR2 is YYNGEE. The CDR3 extends over 12 amino acids. CDR3 DNA sequence: TGTGCCAGCAGCGTAGTAACCGGGGAGCTGTTTTTT. This encodes CASSVVTGELFF.